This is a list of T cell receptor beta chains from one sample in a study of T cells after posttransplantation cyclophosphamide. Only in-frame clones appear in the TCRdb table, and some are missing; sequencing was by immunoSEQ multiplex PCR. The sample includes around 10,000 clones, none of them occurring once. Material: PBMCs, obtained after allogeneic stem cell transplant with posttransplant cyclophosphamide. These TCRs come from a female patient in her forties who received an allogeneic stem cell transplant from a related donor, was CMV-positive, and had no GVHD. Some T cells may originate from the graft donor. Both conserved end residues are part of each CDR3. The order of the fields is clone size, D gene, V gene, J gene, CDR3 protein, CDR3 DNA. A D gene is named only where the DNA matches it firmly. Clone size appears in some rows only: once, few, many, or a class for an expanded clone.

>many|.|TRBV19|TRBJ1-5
CASSISHIAGNQPQHF
TGTGCCAGTAGTATTTCTCACATCGCCGGCAATCAGCCCCAGCATTTT
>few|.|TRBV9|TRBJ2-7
CASSFRQETAYEQYF
TGTGCCAGCAGTTTCAGACAGGAGACGGCATACGAGCAGTACTTC
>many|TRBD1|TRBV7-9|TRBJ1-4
CASSPDRATNEKLFF
TGTGCCAGCAGCCCGGACAGGGCTACTAATGAAAAACTGTTTTTT
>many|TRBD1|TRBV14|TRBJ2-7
CARIRDRDYEQYF
TGTGCCAGGATAAGGGACAGGGATTACGAGCAGTACTTC
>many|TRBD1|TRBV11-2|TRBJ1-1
CASSPGTGIWTEAFF
TGTGCCAGCAGCCCCGGGACAGGGATATGGACTGAAGCTTTCTTT
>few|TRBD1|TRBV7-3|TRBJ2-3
CASSLGGQGADTQYF
TGTGCCAGCAGCTTAGGGGGACAGGGCGCAGATACGCAGTATTTT
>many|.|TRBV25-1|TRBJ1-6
CASSDPLGTPLHF
TGTGCCAGCAGTGACCCTCTTGGCACGCCCCTCCACTTT
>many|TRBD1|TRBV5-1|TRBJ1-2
CASSGPGQNYGYTF
TGCGCCAGCAGTGGACCGGGACAGAACTATGGCTACACCTTC
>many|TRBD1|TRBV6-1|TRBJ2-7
CASGKGAPYEQYF
TGTGCCAGCGGAAAGGGGGCCCCTTACGAGCAGTACTTC
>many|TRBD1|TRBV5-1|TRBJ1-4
CASSLARRTGGEKLFF
TGCGCCAGCAGCTTGGCTCGCCGGACAGGGGGCGAAAAACTGTTTTTT
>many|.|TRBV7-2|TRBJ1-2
CASSLSGASGYTF
TGTGCCAGCAGCTTATCAGGGGCCAGTGGCTACACCTTC
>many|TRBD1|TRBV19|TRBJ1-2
CASSIDGDSYGYTF
TGTGCCAGTAGTATAGACGGGGACAGCTATGGCTACACCTTC
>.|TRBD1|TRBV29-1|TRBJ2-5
CSVEGFVSRTGEETQYF
TGCAGCGTTGAAGGGTTCGTCAGTAGGACAGGGGAAGAGACCCAGTACTTC
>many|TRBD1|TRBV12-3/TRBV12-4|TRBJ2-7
CASSFSRGRGYEQYF
TGTGCCAGCAGTTTCTCTAGGGGGCGAGGCTACGAGCAGTACTTC
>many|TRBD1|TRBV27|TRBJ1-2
CASSLSYTRGRWYGYTF
TGTGCCAGCAGTTTATCCTACACCAGGGGGCGCTGGTATGGCTACACCTTC
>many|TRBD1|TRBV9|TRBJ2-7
CASSPGQGAYEQYF
TGTGCCAGCAGCCCCGGACAGGGGGCTTACGAGCAGTACTTC
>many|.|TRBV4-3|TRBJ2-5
CASSQDSRGQETQYF
TGCGCCAGCAGCCAAGATAGCAGGGGCCAAGAGACCCAGTACTTC
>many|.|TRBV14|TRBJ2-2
CASSQQGVGELFF
TGTGCCAGCAGCCAACAGGGTGTCGGGGAGCTGTTTTTT
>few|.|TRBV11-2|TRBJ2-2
CASSSLRDTEGFGELFF
TGTGCCAGCAGCTCGCTCCGGGACACAGAAGGCTTCGGGGAGCTGTTTTTT
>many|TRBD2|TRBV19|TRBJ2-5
CASSIVGATSGAKTQYF
TGTGCCAGTAGTATAGTAGGGGCAACTAGCGGAGCAAAGACCCAGTACTTC
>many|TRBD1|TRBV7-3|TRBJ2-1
CASSLSSTGRNEQFF
TGTGCCAGCAGCTTATCTTCGACAGGGAGAAATGAGCAGTTCTTC
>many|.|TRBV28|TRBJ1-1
CASSLLQVNTEAFF
TGTGCCAGCAGTTTACTACAGGTGAACACTGAAGCTTTCTTT
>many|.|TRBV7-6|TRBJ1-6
CASSLAPVSSYNSPLHF
TGTGCCAGCAGCTTAGCGCCGGTGAGCTCCTATAATTCACCCCTCCACTTT
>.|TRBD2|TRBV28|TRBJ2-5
CASTEAGGGETQYF
TGTGCCAGCACGGAAGCGGGGGGGGGTGAGACCCAGTACTTC
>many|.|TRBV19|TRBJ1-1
CASRQGSYTEAFF
TGTGCCAGTAGACAGGGATCGTACACTGAAGCTTTCTTT
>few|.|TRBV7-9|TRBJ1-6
CASSGRYSPLHF
TGTGCCAGCTCGGGGAGGTATTCACCCCTCCACTTT
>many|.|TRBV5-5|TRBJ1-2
CASSPPGYYGYTF
TGTGCCAGCAGCCCACCAGGATACTATGGCTACACCTTC
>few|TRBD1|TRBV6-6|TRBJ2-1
CASSYPKTGSHEQFF
TGTGCCAGCAGTTACCCCAAGACAGGGAGTCATGAGCAGTTCTTC
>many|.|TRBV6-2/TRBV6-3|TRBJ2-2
CASAGRGELFF
TGTGCCAGCGCGGGGAGGGGGGAGCTGTTTTTT
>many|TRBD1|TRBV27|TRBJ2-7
CASQGTALPYEQYF
TGTGCCAGTCAGGGGACAGCCCTTCCCTACGAGCAGTACTTC
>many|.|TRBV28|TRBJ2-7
CASSFQGKNYEQYF
TGTGCCAGCAGTTTCCAGGGAAAGAACTACGAGCAGTACTTC
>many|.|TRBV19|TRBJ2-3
CASSPFGGATDTQYF
TGTGCCAGTAGCCCTTTTGGGGGGGCAACAGATACGCAGTATTTT
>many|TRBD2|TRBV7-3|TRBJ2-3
CASSLKGSGGIGTQYF
TGTGCCAGCAGCTTAAAAGGATCGGGGGGGATCGGTACGCAGTATTTT
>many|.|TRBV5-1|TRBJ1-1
CASRWNRNTEAFF
TGCGCCAGCAGATGGAACAGGAACACTGAAGCTTTCTTT
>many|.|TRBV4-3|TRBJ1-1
CASSQDQSPNTEAFF
TGCGCCAGCAGCCAAGATCAGTCCCCTAACACTGAAGCTTTCTTT
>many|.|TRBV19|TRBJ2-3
CASSMGPSSTDTQYF
TGTGCCAGTAGTATGGGCCCCTCTAGCACAGATACGCAGTATTTT
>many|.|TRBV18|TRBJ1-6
CASSPTDRRSSSYNSPLHF
TGTGCCAGCTCACCTACAGACAGGCGATCAAGCTCCTATAATTCACCCCTCCACTTT
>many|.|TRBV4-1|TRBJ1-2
CASSQAGGRSNYGYTF
TGCGCCAGCAGCCAAGCAGGCGGGAGATCTAACTATGGCTACACCTTC
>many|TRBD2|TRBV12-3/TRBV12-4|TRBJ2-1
CASSLGGGLSYNEQFF
TGTGCCAGCAGTTTGGGCGGGGGGCTCTCCTACAATGAGCAGTTCTTC
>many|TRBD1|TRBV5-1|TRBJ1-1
CASSSSRGLGTEAFF
TGCGCCAGCAGCTCAAGCAGGGGGCTCGGGACTGAAGCTTTCTTT
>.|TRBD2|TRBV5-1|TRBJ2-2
CASSPIGTSGGAGELFF
TGCGCCAGCAGCCCTATAGGGACTAGCGGGGGCGCCGGGGAGCTGTTTTTT
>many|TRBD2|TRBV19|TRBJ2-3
CASSIPSTSGGTDTQYF
TGTGCCAGTAGTATCCCCTCTACTAGCGGGGGCACAGATACGCAGTATTTT
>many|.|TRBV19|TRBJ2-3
CASSTGQFRDTDTQYF
TGTGCCAGTAGTACCGGACAGTTTAGGGACACAGATACGCAGTATTTT
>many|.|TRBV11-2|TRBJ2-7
CASGWTVSYEQYF
TGTGCCAGCGGATGGACTGTCTCCTACGAGCAGTACTTC
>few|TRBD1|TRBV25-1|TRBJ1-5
CASSETGSGQPQHF
TGTGCCAGCAGTGAGACAGGGAGTGGTCAGCCCCAGCATTTT
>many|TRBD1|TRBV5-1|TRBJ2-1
CASSVTGGGHEQFF
TGCGCCAGCAGCGTGACAGGGGGCGGCCATGAGCAGTTCTTC
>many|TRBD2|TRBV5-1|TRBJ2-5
CASNSGGKETQYF
TGCGCCAGCAACAGCGGGGGGAAGGAGACCCAGTACTTC
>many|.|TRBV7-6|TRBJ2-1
CASSLVQGYNEQFF
TGTGCCAGCAGCTTAGTACAGGGTTACAATGAGCAGTTCTTC
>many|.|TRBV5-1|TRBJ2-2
CASSLAGGELFF
TGCGCCAGCAGCTTGGCAGGCGGGGAGCTGTTTTTT
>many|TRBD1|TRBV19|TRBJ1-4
CASSPRDRGRGNEKLFF
TGTGCCAGTAGTCCCCGGGACAGGGGGCGAGGTAATGAAAAACTGTTTTTT
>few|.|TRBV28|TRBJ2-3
CASSLTGDGGTDTQYF
TGTGCCAGCAGTTTAACCGGGGATGGGGGCACAGATACGCAGTATTTT
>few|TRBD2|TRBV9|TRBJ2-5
CASSTMGLAVQETQYF
TGTGCCAGCAGCACAATGGGACTAGCGGTCCAAGAGACCCAGTACTTC
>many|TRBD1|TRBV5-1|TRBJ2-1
CASSLTGGYNEQFF
TGCGCCAGCAGCTTAACAGGGGGGTACAATGAGCAGTTCTTC
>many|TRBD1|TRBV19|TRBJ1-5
CASMERDSHSNQPQHF
TGTGCCAGTATGGAGAGGGACAGTCATAGCAATCAGCCCCAGCATTTT
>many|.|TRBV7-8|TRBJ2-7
CASSTRTAPMGEQYF
TGTGCCAGCAGCACGCGGACAGCGCCTATGGGAGAGCAGTACTTC
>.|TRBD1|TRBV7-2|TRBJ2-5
CASSLRRDRVWETQYF
TGTGCCAGCAGCTTACGACGGGACAGAGTATGGGAGACCCAGTACTTC
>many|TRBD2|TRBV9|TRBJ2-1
CASSVTAGGSSYNEQFF
TGTGCCAGCAGCGTAACGGCGGGGGGGAGCTCCTACAATGAGCAGTTCTTC
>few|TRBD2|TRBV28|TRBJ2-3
CASSLKGTSGGHTDTQYF
TGTGCCAGCAGTTTAAAAGGGACTAGCGGGGGTCACACAGATACGCAGTATTTT
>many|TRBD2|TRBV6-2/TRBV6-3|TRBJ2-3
CASSLPRRGKDTQYF
TGTGCCAGCAGCCTCCCCCGGCGGGGGAAAGATACGCAGTATTTT